This T cell receptor (beta chain) comes out of a study of Ad26.COV2.S vaccination and SARS-CoV-2 variants. As to treatment: 15 to 20 received Ad26.COV2.S at low or high dose, single or two shots; roughly five received placebo; per-sample allocation not given. Collection of the samples took place on day 63 after the first injection of vaccine or placebo. Repertoires were generated with immunoSEQ multiplex PCR, while TCRdb's copy carries only in-frame clones and drops some. The table shows about 350,000 clones, with more than 85% occurring only once. V lost 2 bases, J lost 6 bases, and 8 bases lay in between. The CDR3 has 13 amino acids. Germline V gene data show CDR1 as MDHEN and CDR2 as SYDVKM.

This chain links TRBV28 with TRBJ1-5, with D perhaps matching TRBD1 (5 bases). The sample here was peripheral blood, taken in a trial of Ad26.COV2.S vaccine versus placebo. The TCR sequence derives from a person aged 18-65 years who received the Ad26.COV2.S COVID-19 vaccine or a placebo. The CDR3 DNA sequence: TGTGCCAGCAGTTTAGGGGGTCTTCAGCCCCAGCATTTT. This translates into CASSLGGLQPQHF.